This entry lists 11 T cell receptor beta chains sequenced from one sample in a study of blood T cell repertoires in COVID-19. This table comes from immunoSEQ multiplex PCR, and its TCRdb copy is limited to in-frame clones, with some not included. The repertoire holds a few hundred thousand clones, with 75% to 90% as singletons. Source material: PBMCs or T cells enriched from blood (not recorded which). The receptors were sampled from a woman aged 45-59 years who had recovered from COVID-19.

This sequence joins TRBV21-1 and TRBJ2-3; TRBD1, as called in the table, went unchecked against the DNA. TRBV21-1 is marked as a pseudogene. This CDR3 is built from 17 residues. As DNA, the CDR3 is TGTGCCAGCAGCGCCGGACCCAGGGCCCTTGATACAGATACGCAGTATTTT. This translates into CASSAGPRALDTDTQYF.

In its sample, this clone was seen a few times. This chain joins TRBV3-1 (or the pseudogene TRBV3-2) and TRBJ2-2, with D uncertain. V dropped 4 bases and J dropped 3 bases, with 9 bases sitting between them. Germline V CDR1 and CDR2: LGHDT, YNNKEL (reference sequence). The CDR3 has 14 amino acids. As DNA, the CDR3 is TGTGCCAGCAGCCGGCTCCTTTACACCGGGGAGCTGTTTTTT. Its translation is CASSRLLYTGELFF.

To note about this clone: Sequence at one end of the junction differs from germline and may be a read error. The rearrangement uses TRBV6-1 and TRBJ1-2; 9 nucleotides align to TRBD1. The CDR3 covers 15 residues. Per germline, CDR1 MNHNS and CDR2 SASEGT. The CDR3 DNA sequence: TGTGCCAGCAGGGAAGCCGGGACAGGGCCCGGAGGCTACACCTTC. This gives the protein CASREAGTGPGGYTF.

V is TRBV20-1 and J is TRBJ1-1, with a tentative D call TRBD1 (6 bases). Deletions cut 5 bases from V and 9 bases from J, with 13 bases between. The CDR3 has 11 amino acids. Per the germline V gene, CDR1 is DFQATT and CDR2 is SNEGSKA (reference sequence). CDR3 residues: CSAWDMPKAFF. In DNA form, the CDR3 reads TGCAGTGCTTGGGACATGCCCAAAGCTTTCTTT.

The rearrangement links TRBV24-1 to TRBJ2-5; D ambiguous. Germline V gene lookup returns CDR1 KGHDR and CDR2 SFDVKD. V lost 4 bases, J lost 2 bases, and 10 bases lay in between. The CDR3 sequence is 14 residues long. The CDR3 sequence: CATSDPDIQETQYF. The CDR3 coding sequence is TGTGCCACCAGTGACCCCGACATTCAAGAGACCCAGTACTTC.

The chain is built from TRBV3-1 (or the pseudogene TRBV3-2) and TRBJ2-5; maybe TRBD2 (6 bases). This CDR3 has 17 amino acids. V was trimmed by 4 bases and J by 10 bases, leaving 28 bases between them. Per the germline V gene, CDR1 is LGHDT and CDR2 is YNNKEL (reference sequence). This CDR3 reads CASSRAGTTANGGHQYF. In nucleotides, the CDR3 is TGTGCCAGCAGCCGCGCGGGTACGACAGCCAACGGAGGGCACCAGTACTTC.

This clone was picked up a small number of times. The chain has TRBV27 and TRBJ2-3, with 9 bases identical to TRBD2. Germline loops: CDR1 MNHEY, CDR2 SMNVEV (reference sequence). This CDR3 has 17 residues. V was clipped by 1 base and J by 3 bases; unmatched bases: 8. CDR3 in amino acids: CASSLWREGRGTDTQYF. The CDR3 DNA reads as TGTGCCAGCAGTTTATGGCGGGAGGGTCGGGGGACAGATACGCAGTATTTT.

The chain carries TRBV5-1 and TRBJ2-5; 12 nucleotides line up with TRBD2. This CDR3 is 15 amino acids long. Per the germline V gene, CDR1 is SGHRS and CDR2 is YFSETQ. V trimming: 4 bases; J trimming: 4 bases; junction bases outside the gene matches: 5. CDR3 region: CASSKLAGGGETQYF. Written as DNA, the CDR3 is TGCGCCAGCAGCAAACTAGCGGGAGGAGGAGAGACCCAGTACTTC.

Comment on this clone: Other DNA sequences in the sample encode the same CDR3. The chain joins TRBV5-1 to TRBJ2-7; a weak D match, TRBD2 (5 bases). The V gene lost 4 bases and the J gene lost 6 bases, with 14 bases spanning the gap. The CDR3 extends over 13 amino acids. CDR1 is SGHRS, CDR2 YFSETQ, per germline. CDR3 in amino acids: CASSPGLPSEQYF. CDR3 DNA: TGCGCCAGCAGCCCAGGACTGCCATCCGAGCAGTACTTC.

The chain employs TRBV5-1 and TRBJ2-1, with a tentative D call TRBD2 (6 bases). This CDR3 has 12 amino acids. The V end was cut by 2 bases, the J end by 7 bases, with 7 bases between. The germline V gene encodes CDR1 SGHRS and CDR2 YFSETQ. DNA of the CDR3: TGCGCCAGCAGCTTTCGGGGGAATGAGCAGTTCTTC. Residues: CASSFRGNEQFF.

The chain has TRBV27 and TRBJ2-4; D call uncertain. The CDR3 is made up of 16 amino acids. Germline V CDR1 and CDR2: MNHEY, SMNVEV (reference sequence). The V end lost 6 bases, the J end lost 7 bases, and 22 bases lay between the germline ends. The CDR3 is CASSQTIHIAHNIQYF. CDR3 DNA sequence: TGTGCCAGCAGCCAAACAATACACATCGCCCACAACATTCAGTACTTC.